This TCR beta chain appears in the sequencing data of a study of cytomegalovirus exposure and HLA in healthy donors. Amplification used 60 Vbeta primers and 13 Jbeta primers. The table came from immunoSEQ multiplex PCR; TCRdb's copy has only in-frame clones and leaves some out. The data show 180,000 or so clones, more than 70% seen once. Unmatched junction bases numbered 8, after V lost 3 bases and J lost 7 bases. This CDR3 region has 16 residues. The germline V gene has CDR1 LNHDA and CDR2 SQIVND (reference sequence). The source is a woman aged 35 to 49 in good health and CMV-seropositive. The chain is built from TRBV19 and TRBJ2-2, with 10 positions matching TRBD1. The sequencing sample was made of PBMCs. The CDR3 DNA is TGTGCCAGTAGTATCAGACAGGGGGCTGGGGGCGGGGAGCTGTTTTTT. Its translation: CASSIRQGAGGGELFF.